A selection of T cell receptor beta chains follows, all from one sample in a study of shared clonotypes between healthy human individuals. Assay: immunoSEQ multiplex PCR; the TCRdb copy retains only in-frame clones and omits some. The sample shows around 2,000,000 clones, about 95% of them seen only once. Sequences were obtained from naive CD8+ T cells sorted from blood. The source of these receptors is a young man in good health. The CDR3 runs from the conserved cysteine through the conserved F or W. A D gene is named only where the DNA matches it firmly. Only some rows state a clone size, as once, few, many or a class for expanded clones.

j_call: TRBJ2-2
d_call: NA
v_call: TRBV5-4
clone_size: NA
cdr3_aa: CASSLGWETGELFF
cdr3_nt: TGTGCCAGCAGCTTGGGTTGGGAAACCGGGGAGCTGTTTTTT

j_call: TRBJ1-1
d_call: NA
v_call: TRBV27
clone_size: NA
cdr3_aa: CASSPSMGGTEAFF
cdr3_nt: TGTGCCAGCAGCCCCTCCATGGGGGGAACTGAAGCTTTCTTT

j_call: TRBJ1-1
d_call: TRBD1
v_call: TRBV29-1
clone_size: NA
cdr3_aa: CSVEVGDRGYTEAFF
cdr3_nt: TGCAGCGTTGAAGTTGGGGACAGGGGGTACACTGAAGCTTTCTTT

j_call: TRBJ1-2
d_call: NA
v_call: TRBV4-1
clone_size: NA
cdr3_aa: CASSQVGSNYGYTF
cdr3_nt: TGCGCCAGCAGCCAAGTAGGGTCCAACTATGGCTACACCTTC

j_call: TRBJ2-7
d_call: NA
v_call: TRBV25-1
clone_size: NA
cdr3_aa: CASSEMGAHEQYF
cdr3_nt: TGTGCCAGCAGTGAGATGGGGGCCCACGAGCAGTACTTC

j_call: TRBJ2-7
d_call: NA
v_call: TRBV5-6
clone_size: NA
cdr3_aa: CASSLWTDIYEQYF
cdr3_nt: TGTGCCAGCAGCTTGTGGACAGACATCTACGAGCAGTACTTC

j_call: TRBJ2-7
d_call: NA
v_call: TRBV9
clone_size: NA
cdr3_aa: CASSVEGQPYEQYF
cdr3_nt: TGTGCCAGCAGCGTAGAAGGTCAGCCCTACGAGCAGTACTTC

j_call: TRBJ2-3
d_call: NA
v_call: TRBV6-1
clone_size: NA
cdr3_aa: CASSRGWEDTQYF
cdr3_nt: TGTGCCAGCAGCCGCGGGTGGGAGGATACGCAGTATTTT

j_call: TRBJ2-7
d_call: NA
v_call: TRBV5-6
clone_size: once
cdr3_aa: CASSLRGSEQYF
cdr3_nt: TGTGCCAGCAGCTTGCGGGGGAGCGAGCAGTACTTC

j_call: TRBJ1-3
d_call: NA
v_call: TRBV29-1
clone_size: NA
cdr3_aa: CSVALNNGNTIYF
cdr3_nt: TGCAGCGTCGCGCTAAATAACGGAAACACCATATATTTT

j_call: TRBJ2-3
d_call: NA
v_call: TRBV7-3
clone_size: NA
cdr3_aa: CASSLTGVYTDTQYF
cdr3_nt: TGTGCCAGCAGCTTAACAGGGGTATACACAGATACGCAGTATTTT

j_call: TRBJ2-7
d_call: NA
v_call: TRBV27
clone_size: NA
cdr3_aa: CASSLAGTYEQYF
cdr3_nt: TGTGCCAGCAGTTTAGCGGGAACCTACGAGCAGTACTTC

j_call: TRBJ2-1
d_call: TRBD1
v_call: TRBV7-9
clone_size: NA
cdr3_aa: CASSHRTGSNEQFF
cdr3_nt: TGTGCCAGCAGCCACCGGACAGGGAGCAATGAGCAGTTCTTC

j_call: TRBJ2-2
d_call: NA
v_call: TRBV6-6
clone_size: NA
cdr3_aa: CASSYSPTGELFF
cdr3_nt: TGTGCCAGCAGTTACTCGCCCACCGGGGAGCTGTTTTTT

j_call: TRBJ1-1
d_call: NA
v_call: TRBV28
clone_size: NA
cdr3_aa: CASRDMNTEAFF
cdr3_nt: TGTGCCAGCCGGGACATGAACACTGAAGCTTTCTTT

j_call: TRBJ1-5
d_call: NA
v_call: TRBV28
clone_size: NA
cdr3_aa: CASYRVGQPQHF
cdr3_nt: TGTGCCAGTTACAGGGTTGGTCAGCCCCAGCATTTT

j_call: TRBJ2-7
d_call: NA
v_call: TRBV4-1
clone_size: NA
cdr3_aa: CASSQISRAESYEQYF
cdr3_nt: TGCGCCAGCAGCCAAATAAGCCGGGCCGAATCCTACGAGCAGTACTTC

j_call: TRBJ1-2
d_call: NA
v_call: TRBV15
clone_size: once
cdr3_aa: CATSNTPNGDYGYTF
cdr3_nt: TGTGCCACCAGCAATACTCCTAATGGGGACTATGGCTACACCTTC

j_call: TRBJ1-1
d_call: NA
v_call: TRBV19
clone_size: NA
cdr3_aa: CASSHGGGNTEAFF
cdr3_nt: TGTGCCAGTAGTCATGGAGGGGGGAACACTGAAGCTTTCTTT

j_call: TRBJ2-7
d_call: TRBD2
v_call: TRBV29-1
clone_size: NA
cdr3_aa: CSIRTSGDYEQYF
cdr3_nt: TGCAGCATAAGGACTAGCGGGGACTACGAGCAGTACTTC

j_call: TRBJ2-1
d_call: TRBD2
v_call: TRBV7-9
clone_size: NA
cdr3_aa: CASSLILAGEVYNEQFF
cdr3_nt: TGTGCCAGCAGCCTAATCTTGGCGGGAGAAGTCTACAATGAGCAGTTCTTC

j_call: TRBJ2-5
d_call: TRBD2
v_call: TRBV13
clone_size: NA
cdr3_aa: CASSAGTSVQETQYF
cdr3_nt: TGTGCCAGCAGCGCCGGGACTAGCGTACAAGAGACCCAGTACTTC

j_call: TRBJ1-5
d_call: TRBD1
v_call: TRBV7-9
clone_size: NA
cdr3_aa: CASSLGTGGMEPQHF
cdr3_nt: TGTGCCAGCAGCTTAGGGACAGGGGGAATGGAGCCCCAGCATTTT